The 10 T cell receptor beta chains given below trace back to one sample, sequenced in a study of blood T cells in healthy people across ages. PCR was performed a second time for about 6 to 12 cycles using a sample-barcoded 5' primer and a J-beta primer mix. Via MiXCR, TCRdb re-called the 5' RACE reads, giving one row per CDR3 protein. Of roughly 1.5 million distinct CDR3 sequences in the sample, about 42% were seen once. The sequencing sample was made of blood. The receptors shown here come from a woman aged 18-29 years in good health.

This chain connects TRBV5-1 to TRBJ2-7; weak D call: TRBD1 (6 bases). Germline V gene lookup returns CDR1 SGHRS and CDR2 YFSETQ. Deletions cut 7 bases from V and 2 bases from J, with 19 bases between. There are 15 residues in the CDR3. The CDR3 protein is CASSSGLDSAYEQYF. The CDR3 coding sequence is TGCGCCAGCTCCTCTGGCCTGGACAGCGCCTACGAGCAGTACTTC. Full variable domain (remainder filled in from reference TRBV5-1 and TRBJ2-7): KAGVTQTPRYLIKTRGQQVTLSCSPISGHRSVSWYQQTPGQGLQFLFEYFSETQRNKGNFPGRFSGRQFSNSRSEMNVSTLELGDSALYLCASSSGLDSAYEQYFGPGTRLTVT.

The chain recombines TRBV10-3 with TRBJ1-5, with unresolved D. Trimming took 3 bases from V and 3 from J, leaving 9 bases between them. Per the germline V gene, CDR1 is ENHRY and CDR2 is SYGVKD. There are 14 residues in the CDR3. The chain's CDR3 is CAISERQDNQPQHF. The CDR3 coding sequence is TGTGCCATCAGTGAACGACAAGACAATCAGCCCCAGCATTTT.

This clonotype was counted only a few times. The rearrangement uses TRBV5-1 and TRBJ2-5; a possible D gene is TRBD2 (6 bases). Germline V gives CDR1 SGHRS, CDR2 YFSETQ. This CDR3 is 16 amino acids long. V lost 0 bases to trimming and J lost 2 bases, with 14 bases between them. In nucleotides, the CDR3 is TGCGCCAGCAGCTTGGTCATTGGAGGGCAGCAAGAGACCCAGTACTTC. Its translation is CASSLVIGGQQETQYF.

A few counts support this clonotype. The chain is built from TRBV28 and TRBJ2-3, with D possibly being TRBD2 (6 bases). Germline CDR1 reads MDHEN; CDR2 reads SYDVKM. This CDR3 is 15 amino acids long. V was shortened by 7 bases and J by 3 bases, with 17 bases between the two germline ends. The CDR3 sequence is CASIHRDLGTDTQYF. CDR3 DNA: TGTGCCAGCATCCACCGGGACTTAGGAACAGATACGCAGTATTTT.

Regarding this clonotype: With only one base between it and a far larger clone, this is likely a read error. The CDR3 nucleotides are TGTGCCAGCAGCTTGGCGGGCCTAGGTACGCAGTATTTT. It translates to CASSLAGLGTQYF. V and J are TRBV7-9 and TRBJ2-3; perhaps TRBD2 as D (5 bases). Trimming took off 3 bases at V and 8 bases at J, with 12 bases between the two ends. CDR1 and CDR2 (germline): SEHNR, FQNEAQ (reference sequence). This CDR3 contains 13 residues.

The chain is built from TRBV10-3 and TRBJ2-7; a possible D gene is TRBD2 (5 bases). The CDR3 length is 13 residues. The germline V gene has CDR1 ENHRY and CDR2 SYGVKD. The germline V and J ends were trimmed by 6 bases and 3 bases, with 12 bases remaining between them. CDR3 in amino acids: CAIREGGNYEQYF. The CDR3 DNA follows: TGTGCCATCAGAGAGGGTGGAAACTACGAGCAGTACTTC.

This clonotype was detected only a few times. This chain joins TRBV29-1 and TRBJ1-2; the match to TRBD1 covers 7 bases. CDR1 is SQVTM and CDR2 is ANQGSEA in the germline V gene. Trimming at V came to 7 bases and at J to 5 bases, leaving 7 bases not matched to a gene. The CDR3 extends over 12 amino acids. The CDR3 loop is CSAGTAVYGYTF. CDR3 coding DNA: TGCAGCGCAGGGACAGCCGTTTATGGCTACACCTTC.

This clonotype was detected a few times. The rearrangement links TRBV5-4 to TRBJ1-2; D is unclear. V shed 0 bases and J shed 6 bases, with 9 bases lying between them. The germline V gene has CDR1 SGHNT and CDR2 YYREEE (reference sequence). The CDR3 has 13 residues. The CDR3 DNA follows: TGTGCCAGCAGCTTGGCCCGCCAGGATGGCTACACCTTC. Protein product: CASSLARQDGYTF. Combining the CDR3 with reference TRBV5-4 and TRBJ1-2 gives the whole variable domain ETGVTQSPTHLIKTRGQQVTLRCSSQSGHNTVSWYQQALGQGPQFIFQYYREEENGRGNFPPRFSGLQFPNYSSELNVNALELDDSALYLCASSLARQDGYTFGSGTRLTVV.

This clonotype was seen only a few times. The CDR3 nucleotides read TGTGCCTGGAGTGTATCTCCTGAGCAGTTCTTC. Translation: CAWSVSPEQFF. This rearrangement joins TRBV30 to TRBJ2-1; D gene ambiguous. Trimming left V 0 bases short and J 9 bases short, with 6 bases between. CDR1 is GTSNPN and CDR2 is SVGIG in the germline V gene (reference sequence). The CDR3 runs to 11 residues.

This clonotype was observed a handful of times. The DNA of the CDR3 is TGTGCCAGCAGCTTAGCGAGACAGGGGGTTTCACCCCTCCACTTT. Translated: CASSLARQGVSPLHF. The J gene is TRBJ1-6, the V gene TRBV7-2; 9 bases agree with TRBD1. Trimming removed 0 bases from V and 9 bases from J; junction bases left unmatched: 3. This CDR3 spans 15 amino acids. Germline assignment: CDR1 SGHTA and CDR2 FQGNSA.